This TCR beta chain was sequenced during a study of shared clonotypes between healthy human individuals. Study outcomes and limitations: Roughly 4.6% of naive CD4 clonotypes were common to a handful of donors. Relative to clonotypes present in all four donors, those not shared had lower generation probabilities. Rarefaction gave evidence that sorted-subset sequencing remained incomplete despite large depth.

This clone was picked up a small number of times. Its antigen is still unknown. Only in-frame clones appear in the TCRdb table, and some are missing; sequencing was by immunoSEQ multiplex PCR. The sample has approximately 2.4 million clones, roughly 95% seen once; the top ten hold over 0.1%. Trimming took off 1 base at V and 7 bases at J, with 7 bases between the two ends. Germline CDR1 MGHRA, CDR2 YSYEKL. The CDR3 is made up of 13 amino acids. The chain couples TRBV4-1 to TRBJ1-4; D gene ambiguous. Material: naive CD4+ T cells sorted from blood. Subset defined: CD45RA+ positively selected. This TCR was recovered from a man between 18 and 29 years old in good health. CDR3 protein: CASSQARVEKLFF. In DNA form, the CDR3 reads TGCGCCAGCAGCCAAGCTAGGGTTGAAAAACTGTTTTTT.